Shown below are 3 T cell receptor beta chains from a single sample sequenced in a study of T cell repertoires in cytomegalovirus infection. Their antigens are not known. From the reads, TCRdb called clonotypes with MiXCR, one entry per CDR3 protein. The repertoire includes about 920,000 distinct CDR3 sequences, more than 25% of them detected once, and about 14% sits in the top ten. Source: cultured CD8+ T cells from PBMCs, taken from culture after CMV antigen stimulation. The receptors derive from a human donor in good health (CMV status not recorded). Some clones in this sample may be carry-over from other donors' samples.

Worth noting for this clonotype: This could be a read error, since a much larger clone is one nucleotide away. The chain combines TRBV7-6 with TRBJ1-2; D gene unclear. The CDR3 runs 13 residues. Germline V gene lookup returns CDR1 SGHVS and CDR2 FNYEAQ. The CDR3 nucleotides are TGTGCCAGCAACTTAGGAGGTTCGGATGGCTACACCTTC. Amino acids: CASNLGGSDGYTF.

The J gene is TRBJ2-4, the V gene TRBV6-6; 9 bases align to TRBD2. This CDR3 is 20 amino acids long. From germline, CDR1 is MNHNY and CDR2 SVGAGI (reference sequence). Trimming cost V 2 bases and J 3 bases; bases outside gene matches: 17. In DNA form, the CDR3 reads TGTGCCAGCAGTTACGGGGGTGGAGCGGGGGGACCCCTGGGCAAAAACATTCAGTACTTC. Translated, it gives CASSYGGGAGGPLGKNIQYF.

A single count supports this clonotype. This may be a read error: a much more frequent sequence differs by one nucleotide. The rearrangement uses TRBV7-2 and TRBJ2-1; D tentatively fits TRBD1 or TRBD2 (7 bases each). The CDR3 spans 16 residues. V lost 7 bases to trimming and J lost 3 bases, with 19 bases between them. Germline CDR1 SGHTA, CDR2 FQGNSA. The CDR3: CASNIHRGGVYNEQFF. The CDR3 bases are TGTGCCAGCAACATACACAGGGGAGGGGTCTACAATGAGCAGTTCTTC.